The 27 T cell receptor beta chains below were found in one sample sequenced in a study of control samples from healthy donors and cancer patients. TCRdb's table, derived via immunoSEQ multiplex PCR, lists solely in-frame clones and lacks some. The sample yields about 95,000 clones, about nine tenths seen once. Sequenced: blood. The receptors here all came from a woman in her 70s in good health.

The V and J genes are TRBV10-1 and TRBJ1-1, with D perhaps TRBD1 (5 bases). Germline V CDR1 and CDR2: WNHNN, SYGVQD (reference sequence). V was trimmed by 6 bases and J by 1 base, leaving 12 bases between them. The length of the CDR3 is 14 residues. The DNA of the CDR3 is TGCGCCAGCAGCGCTGGGACGTCGAACACTGAAGCTTTCTTT. Translated: CASSAGTSNTEAFF.

This clone has a single count. This chain joins TRBV19 and TRBJ2-1, with 11 bases fitting TRBD2. V was pared by 4 bases and J by 0 bases, with 2 bases of the junction left unmatched. The CDR3 runs to 16 residues. Germline V gene lookup returns CDR1 LNHDA and CDR2 SQIVND (reference sequence). CDR3 coding DNA: TGTGCCAGTAGTACAACTAGCGGGAGCTCCTACAATGAGCAGTTCTTC. Residues: CASSTTSGSSYNEQFF. Full variable domain (remainder filled in from reference TRBV19 and TRBJ2-1): DGGITQSPKYLFRKEGQNVTLSCEQNLNHDAMYWYRQDPGQGLRLIYYSQIVNDFQKGDIAEGYSVSREKKESFPLTVTSAQKNPTAFYLCASSTTSGSSYNEQFFGPGTRLTVL.

The rearrangement links TRBV19 to TRBJ2-1; TRBD2 matches at 8 bases. Losses at the gene ends were 1 base for V and 8 bases for J; bases not matched to a gene: 4. This CDR3 has 14 amino acids. Germline-derived CDR1 and CDR2 are LNHDA and SQIVND (reference sequence). The CDR3 DNA reads as TGTGCCAGTAGTATAGCGGGGGGGTTGGATGAGCAGTTCTTC. Translated: CASSIAGGLDEQFF.

In its sample, this clone was seen once. The chain carries TRBV5-6 and TRBJ2-7, with 7 bases lining up with TRBD1. In germline, CDR1 is SGHDT, CDR2 YYEEEE. CDR3 length equals 14 residues. The V and J ends lost 1 base and 0 bases, in that order; junction bases with no gene match: 1. CDR3 residues: CASSLSGGSYEQYF. As DNA, the CDR3 is TGTGCCAGCAGCTTGTCAGGGGGCTCCTACGAGCAGTACTTC.

The V call is TRBV27, the J call TRBJ2-2; D gene ambiguous. Germline V lookup: CDR1 MNHEY, CDR2 SMNVEV (reference sequence). V gave up 6 bases and J gave up 1 base, with 15 bases separating them. The CDR3 covers 16 residues. The CDR3 region has the DNA TGTGCCAGCAGGGGTCCCTGGCCAGGGAACACCGGGGAGCTGTTTTTT. Its translation: CASRGPWPGNTGELFF.

This clone showed up just a few times. This chain's CDR3 is CASSDRGKADTGELFF. CDR3 nucleotide sequence: TGTGCCAGCAGCGACAGGGGGAAGGCGGACACCGGGGAGCTGTTTTTT. The gene calls are TRBV5-4 and TRBJ2-2, with 9 bases aligning to TRBD1. The CDR3 covers 16 residues. V lost 4 bases and J lost 3; bases outside the gene matches: 7. The germline V gene encodes CDR1 SGHNT and CDR2 YYREEE (reference sequence). Complete variable domain (other parts from reference TRBV5-4 and TRBJ2-2): ETGVTQSPTHLIKTRGQQVTLRCSSQSGHNTVSWYQQALGQGPQFIFQYYREEENGRGNFPPRFSGLQFPNYSSELNVNALELDDSALYLCASSDRGKADTGELFFGEGSRLTVL.

The chain combines TRBV3-1 (or the pseudogene TRBV3-2) with TRBJ1-2; no clear D gene. Germline V gene lookup returns CDR1 LGHDT and CDR2 YNNKEL (reference sequence). The CDR3 is 14 amino acids. V lost 4 bases to trimming and J lost 7 bases, with 16 bases between them. CDR3 region: CASSPYPPPGGYTF. The CDR3 coding sequence is TGTGCCAGCAGCCCCTACCCCCCCCCGGGTGGCTACACCTTC.

V gene TRBV6-2 or TRBV6-3 combines with J gene TRBJ2-1, with a weak D call TRBD1 (6 bases). The germline V and J ends were trimmed by 2 bases and 2 bases, with 13 bases remaining between them. Germline CDR1 is MNHEY and CDR2 is SVGEGT. CDR3 length equals 16 residues. CDR3 in amino acids: CASSYEVGGAYNEQFF. The CDR3 DNA sequence: TGTGCCAGCAGTTACGAGGTAGGGGGAGCCTACAATGAGCAGTTCTTC.

A remark on this clone: Sequence at one end of the junction differs from germline and may be a read error. This chain joins TRBV19 and TRBJ1-2; 9 bases agree with TRBD1. The CDR3 totals 14 residues. Germline V gene sequence: CDR1 LNHDA, CDR2 SQIVND (reference sequence). The CDR3 sequence: CASSIQRDRVNPHF. CDR3 sequence (DNA): TGTGCCAGTAGTATACAGCGGGACAGGGTAAACCCTCACTTC. Together with reference TRBV19 and TRBJ1-2, the CDR3 gives the full variable domain: DGGITQSPKYLFRKEGQNVTLSCEQNLNHDAMYWYRQDPGQGLRLIYYSQIVNDFQKGDIAEGYSVSREKKESFPLTVTSAQKNPTAFYLCASSIQRDRVNPHFGSGTRLTVV.

This rearrangement joins TRBV4-3 to TRBJ1-1; the D gene is possibly TRBD1 (6 bases). V lost 4 bases and J lost 3, with 6 bases in between. The CDR3 is made up of 12 amino acids. The germline V gene encodes CDR1 LGHNA and CDR2 YSLEER. The CDR3: CASSRTDTEAFF. The DNA for the CDR3 is TGCGCCAGCAGCCGGACAGACACTGAAGCTTTCTTT.

J is TRBJ2-1 and V is TRBV7-9, with 8 bases aligning to TRBD2. The CDR3 is 15 residues long. Trimming at V came to 2 bases and at J to 4 bases, leaving 4 bases not matched to a gene. Germline loops: CDR1 SEHNR, CDR2 FQNEAQ (reference sequence). CDR3 protein: CASSLILAAYNEQFF. The CDR3 coding sequence is TGTGCCAGCAGCTTAATACTAGCGGCTTACAATGAGCAGTTCTTC.

V and J are TRBV28 and TRBJ1-5, with unresolved D. The V end lost 1 base, the J end lost 4 bases, and 5 bases lay between the germline ends. Germline V gene sequence: CDR1 MDHEN, CDR2 SYDVKM. CDR3 length: 13 residues. The CDR3 sequence is CASSLLGNQPQHF. The DNA of the CDR3 is TGTGCCAGCAGTTTATTGGGGAATCAGCCCCAGCATTTT.

The chain links TRBV7-9 to TRBJ1-6; TRBD1 might be the D (5 bases). Trimming removed 5 bases from V and 3 bases from J, with 11 bases in between. The CDR3 totals 15 residues. Germline V gives CDR1 SEHNR, CDR2 FQNEAQ (reference sequence). The chain's CDR3 is CASSPDGHYNSPLHF. DNA for the CDR3: TGTGCCAGCAGCCCCGACGGACACTATAATTCACCCCTCCACTTT. Full variable domain (rest looked up from reference TRBV7-9 and TRBJ1-6): DTGVSQNPRHKITKRGQNVTFRCDPISEHNRLYWYRQTLGQGPEFLTYFQNEAQLEKSRLLSDRFSAERPKGSFSTLEIQRTEQGDSAMYLCASSPDGHYNSPLHFGNGTRLTVT.

This rearrangement joins TRBV9 to TRBJ2-5, with TRBD2 matching over 11 bases. V lost 0 bases and J lost 5; bases outside the gene matches: 6. From germline, CDR1 is SGDLS and CDR2 YYNGEE. CDR3 length: 16 amino acids. The CDR3 bases are TGTGCCAGCAGCGTAGCGTTCGGACTAGCGGGCGAGACCCAGTACTTC. This translates into CASSVAFGLAGETQYF.

The chain uses TRBV5-1 and TRBJ2-7, with TRBD1 identical over 8 bases. Germline lookup yields CDR1 SGHRS and CDR2 YFSETQ. V was clipped by 0 bases and J by 3 bases; unmatched bases: 8. This CDR3 has 16 amino acids. This CDR3 reads CASSLAGTGLSYEQYF. The CDR3 coding sequence is TGCGCCAGCAGCTTGGCCGGGACAGGTCTGAGCTACGAGCAGTACTTC.

The chain recombines TRBV18 with TRBJ2-4; 9 bases match TRBD1. The V gene's germline CDR1 is KGHSH and CDR2 LQKENI. This CDR3 spans 15 amino acids. V was pared by 0 bases and J by 9 bases, with 6 bases of the junction left unmatched. CDR3 amino acids: CASSPPTGGAGIQYF. The DNA for the CDR3 is TGTGCCAGCTCACCACCTACAGGGGGCGCGGGCATTCAGTACTTC.

The rearrangement joins TRBV29-1 to TRBJ2-7, with 9 bases fitting TRBD1. CDR3 length: 14 residues. The J segment lost 4 bases and the V segment lost 7 bases, leaving 11 bases of the junction unmatched. The germline gives CDR1 SQVTM, CDR2 ANQGSEA. The CDR3 loop is CSATPGQGTYEQYF. The CDR3 DNA follows: TGCAGCGCAACTCCGGGACAGGGTACGTACGAGCAGTACTTC.

The rearrangement uses TRBV9 and TRBJ2-5, with D perhaps matching TRBD2 (6 bases). Germline CDR1 reads SGDLS; CDR2 reads YYNGEE. The CDR3 contains 16 residues. Trimming took 3 bases from V and 4 from J, leaving 19 bases between them. The CDR3 spells CASSAGTTRWGETQYF. CDR3 DNA: TGTGCCAGCAGCGCGGGAACGACTAGATGGGGAGAGACCCAGTACTTC.

In this sample, this clone turned up once. The chain links TRBV6-5 to TRBJ1-2; TRBD1 is a possible D gene (5 bases). V lost 8 bases and J 9 bases, leaving 19 bases between the germline ends. The CDR3 runs to 13 residues. Germline CDR1 and CDR2: MNHEY and SVGAGI. CDR3 residues: CASEEGPPPRYTF. The CDR3 nucleotides read TGTGCCAGCGAAGAGGGGCCCCCGCCTCGCTACACCTTC.

V gene TRBV30 combines with J gene TRBJ2-4; 7 nucleotides line up with TRBD2. Trimming removed 0 bases from V and 7 bases from J; junction bases left unmatched: 3. Germline V lookup: CDR1 GTSNPN, CDR2 SVGIG (reference sequence). This CDR3 spans 13 amino acids. The CDR3 here is CAWSVLGGNIQYF. CDR3 in DNA: TGTGCCTGGAGTGTACTGGGGGGGAACATTCAGTACTTC.

The chain employs TRBV19 and TRBJ1-3; 7 nucleotides align to TRBD1. The V segment lost 5 bases and the J segment 2 bases; nucleotides outside the gene matches: 9. CDR3 size: 16 residues. Germline V gives CDR1 LNHDA, CDR2 SQIVND (reference sequence). CDR3 residues: CASSFLRGPTGNTIYF. The CDR3 DNA follows: TGTGCCAGTAGTTTCTTGAGGGGGCCAACTGGAAACACCATATATTTT.

V is TRBV3-1 (or the pseudogene TRBV3-2) and J is TRBJ1-1; possibly TRBD1 for D (5 bases). This CDR3 is built from 15 residues. The V end lost 4 bases, the J end lost 8 bases, and 20 bases lay between the germline ends. The germline gives CDR1 LGHDT, CDR2 YNNKEL (reference sequence). The CDR3 coding sequence is TGTGCCAGCAGCCCCGGGGGGGGTCCCAGGGAAGAAGCTTTCTTT. This encodes CASSPGGGPREEAFF.

The chain joins TRBV6-1 to TRBJ1-5, with TRBD1 as a possible D gene (5 bases). The ends were cut back, 2 bases at V and 9 bases at J, with 11 bases in the middle. Germline CDR1 is MNHNS and CDR2 is SASEGT. The CDR3 totals 13 residues. The CDR3 DNA sequence: TGTGCCAGCAGTGAATCGTGGGGACGGCCCCAGCATTTT. Translating gives CASSESWGRPQHF.

The chain has TRBV5-1 and TRBJ2-3; D remains unclear. The germline V and J ends were trimmed by 0 bases and 5 bases, with 7 bases remaining between them. This CDR3 has 13 residues. Germline loops: CDR1 SGHRS, CDR2 YFSETQ. CDR3 residues: CASSLGWEDTQYF. Here the CDR3 DNA reads TGCGCCAGCAGCTTGGGGTGGGAAGATACGCAGTATTTT.

The genes are TRBV5-1 and TRBJ2-3; either TRBD1 or TRBD2 may supply D (6 bases each). Trimming cost V 7 bases and J 4 bases, with 19 bases left between them. Germline V gene lookup returns CDR1 SGHRS and CDR2 YFSETQ. The length of the CDR3 is 15 residues. The CDR3 region has the DNA TGCGCCAGCGTGGGAGCCGTGGGGGGCGCAGATACGCAGTATTTT. The encoded protein is CASVGAVGGADTQYF.

This chain links TRBV30 with TRBJ1-4, with D unresolved. The germline V gene has CDR1 GTSNPN and CDR2 SVGIG (reference sequence). V lost 0 bases, J lost 5 bases, and 13 bases lay in between. There are 15 residues in the CDR3. This chain's CDR3 is CAWSVGLVENEKLFF. The CDR3 DNA reads as TGTGCCTGGAGTGTTGGTCTGGTAGAGAATGAAAAACTGTTTTTT.

The CDR3 sequence: CASSLEWGRDGYTF. CDR3 sequence (DNA): TGTGCCAGCAGTTTGGAGTGGGGGAGGGATGGCTACACCTTC. The V gene is TRBV6-5, the J gene TRBJ1-2; maybe TRBD1 (5 bases). This CDR3 contains 14 residues. Per the germline V gene, CDR1 is MNHEY and CDR2 is SVGAGI. Trimming left V 4 bases short and J 6 bases short, with 15 bases between.